The present T cell receptor beta chain was sequenced within a study of blood T cells in healthy people across ages. Study at large: About one barcoded beta molecule per two T cells came from capture by template switching.

The authors ran a second PCR of about 7 to 11 cycles using a sample-barcoded 5' primer and a J-beta primer mix. One entry per CDR3 protein results from TCRdb running MiXCR on the 5' RACE reads. The sample has roughly 1.9 million distinct CDR3 sequences, 39% seen once. Germline values: CDR1 SGHRS, CDR2 YFSETQ. The CDR3 has 14 amino acids. V lost 3 bases to trimming and J lost 4 bases, with 11 bases between them. The sample was blood. V and J are TRBV5-1 and TRBJ2-1, with D uncertain. This receptor was obtained from a human donor in good health. CDR3 residues: CASSWANPYNEQFF. The CDR3 nucleotides are TGCGCCAGCAGCTGGGCTAATCCTTACAATGAGCAGTTCTTC.